These 21 T cell receptor beta chains came from one sample sequenced in a study (dated by TCRdb to between 2014 and 2017). The library was built by means of 5' RACE. The data were produced on an Illumina MiSeq. Using fastp at Q25 and MiXCR, TCRdb reprocessed the public reads and kept productive beta chains. Rows are unified per CDR3 protein, each entry keeping the most common DNA and genes. A total of about 50,000 distinct CDR3 sequences appear in this sample, roughly 28% of them only once. Roughly 1.9% of the sample comes from the top ten. Specimen: naive CD4+ T cells sorted from blood. The cell subset or site label, as the study defines it: naive CD4+ T cells, CD4+CD45RA+CD25-. The receptors come from a female donor with breast cancer.

Turning to this clonotype: A much larger clone lies a single base off, so this may be a read error. CDR3 sequence: CAGSSPRSGQETQYF. CDR3 bases: TGTGCCGGCAGCTCACCTCGCTCGGGACAAGAGACCCAGTACTTC. This chain uses TRBV7-6 with TRBJ2-5, with a possible D match to TRBD2 (5 bases). Germline lookup yields CDR1 SGHVS and CDR2 FNYEAQ. The CDR3 covers 15 residues.

The rearrangement joins TRBV24-1 to TRBJ2-5; D is undetermined. The germline V gene encodes CDR1 KGHDR and CDR2 SFDVKD. CDR3 size: 13 residues. Trimming took off 4 bases at V and 3 bases at J, with 8 bases between the two ends. CDR3 bases: TGTGCCACCAGTGACCCGTCTAAAGAGACCCAGTACTTC. It specifies CATSDPSKETQYF.

V usage is TRBV9 and J usage is TRBJ1-6; D call uncertain. The germline V gene has CDR1 SGDLS and CDR2 YYNGEE. V lost 0 bases and J lost 5, with 15 bases in between. The CDR3 runs 17 residues. The CDR3 sequence is CASSVGPSPGNNSPLHF. In DNA form, the CDR3 reads TGTGCCAGCAGCGTAGGTCCCAGCCCGGGAAATAATTCACCCCTCCACTTT.

There are a few counts of this clonotype. At one boundary the junction diverges from the germline segment, which might be a read error. The chain carries TRBV9 and TRBJ1-2, with 10 bases identical to TRBD1. The CDR3 covers 16 residues. Germline V gene lookup returns CDR1 SGDLS and CDR2 YYNGEE. CDR3 nucleotides: TGTGCCAGCAGGGTAGACGGGACAGGGGATGTCTATGGCTACACCTTC. This gives the protein CASRVDGTGDVYGYTF.

This CDR3 reads CASSLPAGGEPGELFF. CDR3 nucleotide sequence: TGTGCCAGCAGCTTACCAGCGGGAGGGGAGCCCGGGGAGCTGTTTTTT. The chain employs TRBV9 and TRBJ2-2, with 10 bases lining up with TRBD2. This CDR3 has 16 residues. The V and J ends lost 4 bases and 6 bases, in that order; junction bases with no gene match: 9. CDR1 is SGDLS, CDR2 YYNGEE, per germline. The entire variable domain, with the rest obtained from reference TRBV9 and TRBJ2-2, is as follows: DSGVTQTPKHLITATGQRVTLRCSPRSGDLSVYWYQQSLDQGLQFLIQYYNGEERAKGNILERFSAQQFPDLHSELNLSSLELGDSALYFCASSLPAGGEPGELFFGEGSRLTVL.

The chain is built from TRBV20-1 and TRBJ2-3; 12 bases are a match to TRBD2. The J segment lost 3 bases and the V segment lost 5 bases, leaving 3 bases of the junction unmatched. The CDR3 totals 14 residues. Germline values: CDR1 DFQATT, CDR2 SNEGSKA (reference sequence). CDR3 amino acids: CSAPGLAGTDTQYF. In DNA form, the CDR3 reads TGCAGTGCTCCCGGACTAGCGGGAACAGATACGCAGTATTTT.

This clonotype was seen repeatedly, ten times or more. The rearrangement uses TRBV5-1 and TRBJ1-5; D gene ambiguous. V shed 0 bases and J shed 7 bases, with 8 bases lying between them. CDR1 SGHRS and CDR2 YFSETQ come from the germline V gene. This CDR3 contains 13 residues. CDR3 coding DNA: TGCGCCAGCAGCTTGGGTGGGCCGCAGCCCCAGCATTTT. This sequence encodes CASSLGGPQPQHF.

This clonotype was counted only a few times. The gene calls are TRBV24-1 and TRBJ2-3; perhaps TRBD1 as D (6 bases). V was shortened by 5 bases and J by 6 bases, with 17 bases between the two germline ends. Germline-derived CDR1 and CDR2 are KGHDR and SFDVKD. There are 15 residues in the CDR3. The CDR3 DNA reads as TGTGCCACCAGTGCGCCGACAGGCTTGGGGGATACGCAGTATTTT. Residues: CATSAPTGLGDTQYF.

V and J are TRBV20-1 and TRBJ2-7, with TRBD2 identical over 9 bases. The CDR3 is 15 residues long. Germline V gene data show CDR1 as DFQATT and CDR2 as SNEGSKA (reference sequence). V gave up 5 bases and J gave up 5 bases; unmatched junction bases: 13. CDR3 protein: CSAPKPGLAMNEQYF. The CDR3 region has the DNA TGCAGTGCTCCCAAGCCGGGACTAGCCATGAACGAGCAGTACTTC.

Concerning this clonotype: The junction and the germline gene differ at one end; a read error may be behind it. This chain connects TRBV7-2 to TRBJ2-1, with D perhaps TRBD2 (6 bases). The CDR3 sequence is 13 residues long. The germline gives CDR1 SGHTA, CDR2 FQGNSA. As DNA, the CDR3 is TGTGCCAGCAGTTCCAATAGCGGCCCTTTAGCGGTCTTC. It codes for CASSSNSGPLAVF.

The chain has TRBV30 and TRBJ1-6; no clear D gene. Trimming removed 4 bases from V and 7 bases from J, with 11 bases in between. CDR1 and CDR2 (germline): GTSNPN, SVGIG (reference sequence). This CDR3 comprises 13 residues. Here the CDR3 reads CAWNTASNSPLHF. The CDR3 bases are TGTGCCTGGAACACAGCTTCCAATTCACCCCTCCACTTT.

In this sample, this clonotype turned up a few times. The rearrangement joins TRBV20-1 to TRBJ1-2, with D possibly being TRBD1 (6 bases). This CDR3 has 15 residues. The V and J ends lost 0 bases and 4 bases respectively, with 15 bases between them. The V gene's germline CDR1 is DFQATT and CDR2 SNEGSKA (reference sequence). The CDR3 bases are TGCAGTGCTAGAGATCTGAGGGGGTCTCTCTATGGCTACACCTTC. It translates to CSARDLRGSLYGYTF.

This chain links TRBV4-2 with TRBJ2-2, with 11 bases fitting TRBD1. Germline V gives CDR1 LGHNA, CDR2 YNFKEQ. V dropped 4 bases and J dropped 6; count of bases not matched to a gene: 7. The CDR3 extends over 16 amino acids. The CDR3 protein is CASSPAGTGGAGELFF. In DNA, the CDR3 is TGTGCCAGCAGCCCGGCCGGGACAGGGGGGGCCGGGGAGCTGTTTTTT.

This chain joins TRBV4-3 and TRBJ2-1, with 8 bases matching TRBD2. The CDR3 is 16 amino acids. Trimming at V came to 0 bases and at J to 1 base, leaving 2 bases not matched to a gene. Germline CDR1 and CDR2: LGHNA and YSLEER. The CDR3 spells CASSQEVAGSYNEQFF. In DNA form, the CDR3 reads TGCGCCAGCAGCCAAGAGGTAGCGGGATCCTACAATGAGCAGTTCTTC.

This clonotype was recorded many times. This chain uses TRBV4-1 with TRBJ1-2; maybe TRBD1 (6 bases). The CDR3 is 16 residues long. CDR1 and CDR2 (germline): MGHRA, YSYEKL. Trimming removed 2 bases from V and 7 bases from J, with 20 bases in between. CDR3: CASSQSSSGDNRGYTF. The CDR3, as DNA: TGCGCCAGCAGCCAAAGCAGTAGTGGGGACAACCGTGGCTACACCTTC.

A few counts support this clonotype. The chain has TRBV28 and TRBJ2-4; D perhaps matches TRBD1 (5 bases). CDR1 and CDR2 (germline): MDHEN, SYDVKM. The V gene lost 5 bases and the J gene lost 0 bases, with 14 bases spanning the gap. The CDR3 is 16 amino acids. Here the CDR3 reads CASSLGERLAKNIQYF. The CDR3 DNA follows: TGTGCCAGCAGTCTAGGGGAAAGGTTAGCCAAAAACATTCAGTACTTC.

As to this clonotype: The junction does not match germline at one end; this may be a read error. CDR3 DNA sequence: TGTGCCAGCAGTAGAACCATCGGGGGAACGGGCGGGGGGCTGTTTTTT. It yields the protein CASSRTIGGTGGGLFF. This chain uses TRBV6-6 with TRBJ2-2; 7 positions agree with TRBD2. Germline values: CDR1 MNHNY, CDR2 SVGAGI (reference sequence). This CDR3 comprises 16 residues.

V and J are TRBV12-3 or TRBV12-4 and TRBJ2-1; tentatively, D is TRBD1 (5 bases). This CDR3 contains 16 residues. Trimming pared 2 bases from V and 5 bases from J, leaving 16 bases between. CDR3: CASSLLSRALNNEQFF. The CDR3 coding sequence is TGTGCCAGCAGTTTATTGTCCAGGGCCCTAAACAATGAGCAGTTCTTC.

This rearrangement joins TRBV20-1 to TRBJ1-1; D ambiguous. The CDR3 has 13 amino acids. Between the trimmed V and J ends, which lost 6 bases and 0 bases, there was a span of 11 bases. CDR1 is DFQATT and CDR2 is SNEGSKA in the germline V gene (reference sequence). CDR3 in amino acids: CSAPPNLNTEAFF. The CDR3 DNA is TGCAGTGCCCCTCCCAATTTGAACACTGAAGCTTTCTTT.

This clonotype has only a few counts. The chain couples TRBV7-9 to TRBJ1-4; tentatively, D is TRBD1 (5 bases). V was shortened by 3 bases and J by 10 bases, with 12 bases between the two germline ends. There are 13 residues in the CDR3. CDR1 is SEHNR, CDR2 FQNEAQ, per germline (reference sequence). CDR3 bases: TGTGCCAGCAGCTTGTCTGGGCAGGGAAAACTGTTTTTT. Protein sequence: CASSLSGQGKLFF.

Only a few counts were recorded for this clonotype. At one boundary the junction diverges from the germline segment, which might be a read error. V and J are TRBV12-3 or TRBV12-4 and TRBJ1-1; 10 nucleotides match TRBD1. The CDR3 is 15 residues long. As DNA, the CDR3 is TGTGCCAGCAGTCGTCCGGGACAGGGGACCACTGCAGCTTTCTTT. Its translation: CASSRPGQGTTAAFF.